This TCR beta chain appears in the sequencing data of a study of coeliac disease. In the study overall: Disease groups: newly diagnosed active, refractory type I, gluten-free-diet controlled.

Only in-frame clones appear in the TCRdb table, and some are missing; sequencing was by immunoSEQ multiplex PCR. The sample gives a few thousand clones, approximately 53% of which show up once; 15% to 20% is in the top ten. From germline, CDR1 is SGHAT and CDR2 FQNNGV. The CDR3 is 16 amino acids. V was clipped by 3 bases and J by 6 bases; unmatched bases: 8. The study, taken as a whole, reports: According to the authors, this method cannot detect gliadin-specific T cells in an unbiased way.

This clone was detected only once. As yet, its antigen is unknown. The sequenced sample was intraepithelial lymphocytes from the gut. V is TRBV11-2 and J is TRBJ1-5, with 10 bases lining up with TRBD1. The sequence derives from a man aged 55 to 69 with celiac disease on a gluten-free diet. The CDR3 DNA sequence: TGTGCCAGCAGCTTCGGGACAGGGGAGGTGGGTCAGCCCCAGCATTTT. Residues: CASSFGTGEVGQPQHF.